This T cell receptor beta chain is from a study of T cell responses to AZD1222 COVID-19 vaccine. Looked up from germline, CDR1 is SGHNT and CDR2 is YYREEE (reference sequence). V lost 0 bases and J 0 bases, leaving 13 bases between the germline ends. This CDR3 is built from 18 residues. Study conclusions and caveats: Spike-wide coverage was observed for vaccine-associated CD4 TCRs, with dominant responses at 160-218 and 743-854. Donor demographics were predominantly white British with a female majority; clonal diversity may be underestimated.

About this clone itself: Its antigen is not identified.

Profiling relied on immunoSEQ multiplex PCR, and the TCRdb table lists in-frame clones only, not all of them. The sample records 150,000 to 200,000 clones, about 87% being singletons. Sequenced material: peripheral blood, taken on day 0 of MenACWY control vaccination. The V call is TRBV5-4, the J call TRBJ1-6, with D possibly matching TRBD1 (6 bases). This clonotype was sampled from an adult in good health. In nucleotides, the CDR3 is TGTGCCAGCAGCTTGGGAGGGGGTTTTGACTCCTATAATTCACCCCTCCACTTT. This gives the protein CASSLGGGFDSYNSPLHF.